The clone carrying this T cell receptor beta chain was seen a few times. The source of the sample is a study of blood T cell repertoires in COVID-19. Study-level information: Acute and convalescent COVID-19 samples came from the United States, Italy and Spain. PBMCs, B-cell-depleted T cells, or T cells were the source of the cDNA or gDNA that made up the material.

In the authors' workflow: Estimates of nucleated cell counts were drawn from the amplification of reference gene primers. Sequenced by immunoSEQ multiplex PCR; TCRdb stores in-frame clones only, minus some. V, J and clone size derive from that table, while D and trimming were established from the DNA sequence. This sample has about 240,000 clones; around 87% occur once, and the top ten carry around 3%. Recruits, aged about 18 to 90 years, lived in 20 to 30 US areas. This CDR3 region has 15 residues. V was pared by 1 base and J by 5 bases, with 7 bases of the junction left unmatched. Germline V gene lookup returns CDR1 SGHTA and CDR2 FQGNSA.

The chain is built from TRBV7-2 and TRBJ1-1; 7 bases fit TRBD1. The receptor comes from a woman aged 40 to 55 with acute COVID-19. What was sequenced was PBMCs or T cells enriched from blood (not recorded which). CDR3 nucleotide sequence: TGTGCCAGCAGCTTAGGGATGACAGGGAATACTGAAGCTTTCTTT. Its protein product is CASSLGMTGNTEAFF.